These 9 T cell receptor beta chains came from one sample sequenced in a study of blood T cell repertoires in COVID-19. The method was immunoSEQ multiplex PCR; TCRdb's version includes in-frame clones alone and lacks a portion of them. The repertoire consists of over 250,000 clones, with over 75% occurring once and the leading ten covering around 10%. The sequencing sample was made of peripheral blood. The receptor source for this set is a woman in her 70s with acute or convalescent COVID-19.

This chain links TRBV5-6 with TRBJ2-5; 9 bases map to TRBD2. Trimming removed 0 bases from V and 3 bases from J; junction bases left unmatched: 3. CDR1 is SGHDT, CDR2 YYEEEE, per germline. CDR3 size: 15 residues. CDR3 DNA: TGTGCCAGCAGCTTGGCCCTAGCGGGGAAAGAGACCCAGTACTTC. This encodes CASSLALAGKETQYF. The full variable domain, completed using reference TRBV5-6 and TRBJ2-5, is DAGVTQSPTHLIKTRGQQVTLRCSPKSGHDTVSWYQQALGQGPQFIFQYYEEEERQRGNFPDRFSGHQFPNYSSELNVNALLLGDSALYLCASSLALAGKETQYFGPGTRLLVL.

CDR3 residues: CASSAGTGASYEQYF. The CDR3 DNA reads TGCGCCAGCAGCGCTGGGACAGGGGCCTCCTACGAGCAGTACTTC. V usage is TRBV5-1 and J usage is TRBJ2-7, with 10 bases lining up with TRBD1. This CDR3 contains 15 residues. CDR1 SGHRS and CDR2 YFSETQ come from the germline V gene. V trimming: 4 bases; J trimming: 0 bases; junction bases outside the gene matches: 4. The entire variable domain, with the rest obtained from reference TRBV5-1 and TRBJ2-7, is as follows: KAGVTQTPRYLIKTRGQQVTLSCSPISGHRSVSWYQQTPGQGLQFLFEYFSETQRNKGNFPGRFSGRQFSNSRSEMNVSTLELGDSALYLCASSAGTGASYEQYFGPGTRLTVT.

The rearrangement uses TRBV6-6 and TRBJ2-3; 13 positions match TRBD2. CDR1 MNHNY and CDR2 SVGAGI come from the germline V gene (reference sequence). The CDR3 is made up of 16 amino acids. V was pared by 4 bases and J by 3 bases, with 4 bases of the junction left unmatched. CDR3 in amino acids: CASSWGLAGSTDTQYF. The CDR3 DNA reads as TGTGCCAGCAGTTGGGGACTAGCGGGGTCTACAGATACGCAGTATTTT.

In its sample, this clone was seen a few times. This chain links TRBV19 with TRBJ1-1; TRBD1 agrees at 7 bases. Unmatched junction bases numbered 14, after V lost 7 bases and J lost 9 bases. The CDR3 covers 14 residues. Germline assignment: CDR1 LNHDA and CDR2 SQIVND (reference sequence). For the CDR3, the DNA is TGTGCCAGTAAGGACGACAGGGACCCGGTGAAAGCTTTCTTT. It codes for CASKDDRDPVKAFF.

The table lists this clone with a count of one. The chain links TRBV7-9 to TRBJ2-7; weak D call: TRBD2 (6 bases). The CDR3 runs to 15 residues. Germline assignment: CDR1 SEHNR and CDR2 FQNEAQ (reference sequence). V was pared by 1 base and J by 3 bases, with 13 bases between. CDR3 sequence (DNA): TGTGCCAGCAGCTTAGAAGGGGCGGGGTACTACGAGCAGTACTTC. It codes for CASSLEGAGYYEQYF.

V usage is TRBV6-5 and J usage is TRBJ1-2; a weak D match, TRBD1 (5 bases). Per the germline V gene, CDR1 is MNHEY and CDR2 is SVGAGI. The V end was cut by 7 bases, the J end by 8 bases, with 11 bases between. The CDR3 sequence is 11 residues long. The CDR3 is CASNGGAGYTF. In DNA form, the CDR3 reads TGTGCCAGCAATGGAGGGGCCGGCTACACCTTC.

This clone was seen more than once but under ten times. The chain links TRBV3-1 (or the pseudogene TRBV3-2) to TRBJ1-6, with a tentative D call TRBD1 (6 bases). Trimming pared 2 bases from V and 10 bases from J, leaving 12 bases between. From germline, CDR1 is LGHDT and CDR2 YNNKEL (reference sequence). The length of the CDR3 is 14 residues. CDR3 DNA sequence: TGTGCCAGCAGCCAAACAGGGCAGGGGTCACCCCTCCACTTT. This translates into CASSQTGQGSPLHF.

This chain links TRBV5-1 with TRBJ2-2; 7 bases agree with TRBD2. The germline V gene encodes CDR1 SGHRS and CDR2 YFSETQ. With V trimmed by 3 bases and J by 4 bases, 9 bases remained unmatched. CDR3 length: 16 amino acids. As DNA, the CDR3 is TGCGCCAGCAGCTCCTTTGACGGGGGGTCCACCGGGGAGCTGTTTTTT. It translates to CASSSFDGGSTGELFF.

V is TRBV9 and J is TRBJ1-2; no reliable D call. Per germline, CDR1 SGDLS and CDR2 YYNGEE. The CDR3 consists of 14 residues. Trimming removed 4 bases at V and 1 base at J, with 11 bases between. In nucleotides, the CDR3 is TGTGCCAGCAGCCCCCGTTCGGGTAACTATGGCTACACCTTC. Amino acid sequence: CASSPRSGNYGYTF.